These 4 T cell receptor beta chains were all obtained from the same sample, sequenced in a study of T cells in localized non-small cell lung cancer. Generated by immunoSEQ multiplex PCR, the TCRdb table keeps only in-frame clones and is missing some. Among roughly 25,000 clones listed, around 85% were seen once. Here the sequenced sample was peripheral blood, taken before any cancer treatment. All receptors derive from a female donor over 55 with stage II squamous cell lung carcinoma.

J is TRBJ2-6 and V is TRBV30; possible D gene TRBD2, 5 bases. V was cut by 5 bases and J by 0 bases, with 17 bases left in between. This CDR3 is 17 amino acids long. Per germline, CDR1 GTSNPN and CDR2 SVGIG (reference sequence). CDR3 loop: CAWQGGSISSGANVLTF. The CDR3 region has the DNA TGTGCCTGGCAAGGAGGCAGCATCAGCTCTGGGGCCAACGTCCTGACTTTC.

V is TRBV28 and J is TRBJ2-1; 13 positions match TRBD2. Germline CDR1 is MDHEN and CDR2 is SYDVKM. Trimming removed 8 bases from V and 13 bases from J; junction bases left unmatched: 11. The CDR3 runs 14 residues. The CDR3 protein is CASGPRTSGSSQFF. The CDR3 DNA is TGTGCCAGCGGGCCTCGGACTAGCGGGAGCTCTCAGTTCTTC.

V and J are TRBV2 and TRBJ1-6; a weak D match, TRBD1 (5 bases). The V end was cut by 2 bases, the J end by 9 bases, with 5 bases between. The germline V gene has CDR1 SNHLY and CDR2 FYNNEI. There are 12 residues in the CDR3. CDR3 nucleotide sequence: TGTGCCAGCAGTGAACAGGGTTCACCCCTCCACTTT. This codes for CASSEQGSPLHF. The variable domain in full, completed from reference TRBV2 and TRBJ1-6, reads EPEVTQTPSHQVTQMGQEVILRCVPISNHLYFYWYRQILGQKVEFLVSFYNNEISEKSEIFDDQFSVERPDGSNFTLKIRSTKLEDSAMYFCASSEQGSPLHFGNGTRLTVT.

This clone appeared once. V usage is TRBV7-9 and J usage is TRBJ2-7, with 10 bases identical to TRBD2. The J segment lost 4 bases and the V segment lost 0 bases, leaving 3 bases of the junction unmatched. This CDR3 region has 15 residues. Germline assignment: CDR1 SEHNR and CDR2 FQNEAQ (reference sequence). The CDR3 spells CASSLAGLAVYEQYF. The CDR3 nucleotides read TGTGCCAGCAGCTTAGCTGGACTAGCGGTTTACGAGCAGTACTTC.